The clone carrying this T cell receptor (beta chain) was seen a few times. Antigen specificity is unknown. The germline V gene encodes CDR1 SGHDT and CDR2 YYEEEE. V gave up 0 bases and J gave up 3 bases, with 10 bases separating them. CDR3 length equals 14 residues. This specimen belongs to a study of molecular identifiers for immune sequencing clone quantification. General study points: More than 97% of effector molecules, versus under 1% of naive-cell molecules, belonged to clones above 20 RNA copies. Reports indicate spiked Jurkat TCR RNA from one cell could be found among around 970,000 naive cells. Same-barcode identical TCR molecules could make highly expanded clones look smaller than they are.

The use of previously described methods and listed TCR primers produced the bulk TCR libraries. From the PCR reads, TCRdb called clonotypes with MiXCR, one entry per CDR3 protein. This sample has more than 450,000 distinct CDR3 sequences, with around a fifth found just once. This chain joins TRBV5-6 and TRBJ2-7, with D maybe TRBD1 (6 bases). This receptor was identified in a human donor in good health. Some libraries in this study had Jurkat cell RNA spiked in. The sample was naive CD8+ T cells from blood, with Jurkat cell RNA spiked in. The subset denotes: FACS-sorted CD8+CD4-CCR7+CD45RA+ naive T cells. The chain's CDR3 is CASSLGQAVYEQYF. The CDR3 DNA is TGTGCCAGCAGCTTGGGACAGGCAGTCTACGAGCAGTACTTC.